This paragraph reports one TCR beta chain. Antigen unknown. For TCRbeta, the library was prepared with unique molecular identifiers. TCRdb fed the PCR reads into MiXCR, producing one record per CDR3 protein. The table lists about 580,000 distinct CDR3 sequences, 23% of them singletons, with 12% to 15% in the top ten. These data originate in a study of T-cell reconstitution after alpha-beta-depleted transplantation in children. Germline V gene lookup returns CDR1 MGHRA and CDR2 YSYEKL. Between the trimmed V and J ends, which lost 1 base and 3 bases, there was a span of 16 bases. The CDR3 extends over 17 amino acids. Broader study findings: T-cell counts and diversity at one year post-transplant came mainly from newly produced T cells. Reported findings indicate that, about two months after transplant, alpha-beta T cells came from several hundred expanded clones, which were derived from non-depleted graft cells.

This sequence joins TRBV4-1 and TRBJ1-5; no reliable D call. The source material was PBMCs, mostly from graft donor cells, sampled 360 days after TCRalphabeta/CD19-depleted stem cell transplant. The source of this sequence is a boy in the first two years of life who had a stem cell transplant for acute myeloid leukemia, so the T cells may come from the graft donor. The CDR3 protein is CASSQGVYPGANQPQHF. The CDR3 DNA sequence: TGCGCCAGCAGCCAAGGGGTTTACCCAGGAGCCAATCAGCCCCAGCATTTT.